The clone carrying this TCR beta chain was seen a few times. V lost 6 bases to trimming and J lost 1 base; unmatched junction nucleotides: 7. Germline CDR1 is SQVTM and CDR2 is ANQGSEA. The CDR3 spans 14 residues. This entry comes from a study of CD8+ T cells in alopecia areata. Looking at the study overall: Each day, treated patients took oral tofacitinib twice, at 5 to 10 mg per dose.

Sequencing templates came from extracted RNA that was reverse transcribed into cDNA. Clones were sequenced by immunoSEQ multiplex PCR, and TCRdb holds only the in-frame ones, with some missing. This table holds some 130,000 clones, roughly 50% found once. Samples from alopecia areata patients were lesional scalp punch biopsies and peripheral blood. Sample: CD8+ T cells sorted from blood, taken at week 0. The source is a human donor with alopecia areata. The chain couples TRBV29-1 to TRBJ2-5, with TRBD2 identical over 8 bases. CDR3 DNA sequence: TGCAGCGTGGACCTTAGCGGGGCCCAAGAGACCCAGTACTTC. It specifies CSVDLSGAQETQYF.